This TCR beta chain was recovered during a study of T cell responses to AZD1222 COVID-19 vaccine. The method was immunoSEQ multiplex PCR; TCRdb's version includes in-frame clones alone and lacks a portion of them. Of 150,000 to 200,000 clones in the sample, approximately 90% were seen once. Whole-study results and caveats: At baseline, seropositivity was found in only six or seven AZD1222 recipients. At 160-218 and 743-854, vaccine-associated CD4 TCRs were dominant, and they spanned spike. Females made up more of the donors, who were largely white British, and clonal diversity may have come out too low.

The CDR3 extends over 14 amino acids. The V end was cut by 3 bases, the J end by 6 bases, with 12 bases between. Germline V CDR1 and CDR2: KGHSH, LQKENI. Regarding this clone: Its antigen is not identified.

The source of this sequence is an adult in good health. The chain uses TRBV18 and TRBJ2-1; D assignment may be TRBD1 or TRBD2 (6 bases each). The source was peripheral blood, collected on day 0 of AZD1222 vaccination. CDR3 sequence (DNA): TGTGCCAGCTCACCGGGGGGCCCCGGCAATGAGCAGTTCTTC. Amino acids: CASSPGGPGNEQFF.